Below, 3 T cell receptor beta chains from the same sample are listed, as sequenced in a study of cytomegalovirus exposure and HLA in healthy donors. Researchers ran the PCR with 60 Vbeta and 13 Jbeta primers. Data came from immunoSEQ multiplex PCR; TCRdb stores just in-frame clones and leaves some out. The sample lists 100,000 to 150,000 clones, around 77% occurring once. Input material: PBMCs. The source of these receptors is a woman aged 45 to 65 in good health and CMV-seronegative.

The J gene is TRBJ2-7, the V gene TRBV18; D might be TRBD2 (6 bases). Germline assignment: CDR1 KGHSH and CDR2 LQKENI. Trimming removed 4 bases from V and 2 bases from J, with 24 bases in between. The CDR3 runs 18 residues. CDR3 region: CASSQESVSGLYTYEQYF. The CDR3 DNA reads TGTGCCAGCTCACAGGAGTCGGTTAGCGGCCTATATACCTACGAGCAGTACTTC. Variable domain in full (rest from reference TRBV18 and TRBJ2-7): NAGVMQNPRHLVRRRGQEARLRCSPMKGHSHVYWYRQLPEEGLKFMVYLQKENIIDESGMPKERFSAEFPKEGPSILRIQQVVRGDSAAYFCASSQESVSGLYTYEQYFGPGTRLTVT.

In this sample, this clone turned up a few times. The chain links TRBV19 to TRBJ1-1; possible D gene TRBD1, 6 bases. The CDR3 has 14 amino acids. From germline, CDR1 is LNHDA and CDR2 SQIVND (reference sequence). V gave up 4 bases and J gave up 0 bases, with 9 bases separating them. CDR3 nucleotides: TGTGCCAGTAGTACCAACAGGGTGAACACTGAAGCTTTCTTT. Translation: CASSTNRVNTEAFF.

The chain uses TRBV9 and TRBJ2-7; weak D call: TRBD1 (6 bases). The CDR3 extends over 14 amino acids. The V gene's germline CDR1 is SGDLS and CDR2 YYNGEE. The ends were cut back, 5 bases at V and 0 bases at J, with 12 bases in the middle. CDR3 in DNA: TGTGCCAGCAGTAGACAGGTGCTCTCCTACGAGCAGTACTTC. The encoded protein is CASSRQVLSYEQYF.